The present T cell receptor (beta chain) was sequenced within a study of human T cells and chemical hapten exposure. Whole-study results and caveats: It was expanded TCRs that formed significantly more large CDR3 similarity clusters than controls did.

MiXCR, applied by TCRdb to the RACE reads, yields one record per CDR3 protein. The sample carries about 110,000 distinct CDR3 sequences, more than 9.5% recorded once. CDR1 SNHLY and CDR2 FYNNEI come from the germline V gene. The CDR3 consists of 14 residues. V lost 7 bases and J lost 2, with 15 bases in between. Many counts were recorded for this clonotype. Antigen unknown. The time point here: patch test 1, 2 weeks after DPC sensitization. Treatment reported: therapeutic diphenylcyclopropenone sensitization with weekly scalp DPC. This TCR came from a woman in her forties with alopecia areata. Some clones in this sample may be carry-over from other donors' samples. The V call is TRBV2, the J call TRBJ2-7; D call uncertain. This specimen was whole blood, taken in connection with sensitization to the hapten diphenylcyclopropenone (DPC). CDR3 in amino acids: CASIGPKTAYEQYF. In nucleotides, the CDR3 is TGTGCCAGCATCGGCCCCAAAACTGCCTACGAGCAGTACTTC.